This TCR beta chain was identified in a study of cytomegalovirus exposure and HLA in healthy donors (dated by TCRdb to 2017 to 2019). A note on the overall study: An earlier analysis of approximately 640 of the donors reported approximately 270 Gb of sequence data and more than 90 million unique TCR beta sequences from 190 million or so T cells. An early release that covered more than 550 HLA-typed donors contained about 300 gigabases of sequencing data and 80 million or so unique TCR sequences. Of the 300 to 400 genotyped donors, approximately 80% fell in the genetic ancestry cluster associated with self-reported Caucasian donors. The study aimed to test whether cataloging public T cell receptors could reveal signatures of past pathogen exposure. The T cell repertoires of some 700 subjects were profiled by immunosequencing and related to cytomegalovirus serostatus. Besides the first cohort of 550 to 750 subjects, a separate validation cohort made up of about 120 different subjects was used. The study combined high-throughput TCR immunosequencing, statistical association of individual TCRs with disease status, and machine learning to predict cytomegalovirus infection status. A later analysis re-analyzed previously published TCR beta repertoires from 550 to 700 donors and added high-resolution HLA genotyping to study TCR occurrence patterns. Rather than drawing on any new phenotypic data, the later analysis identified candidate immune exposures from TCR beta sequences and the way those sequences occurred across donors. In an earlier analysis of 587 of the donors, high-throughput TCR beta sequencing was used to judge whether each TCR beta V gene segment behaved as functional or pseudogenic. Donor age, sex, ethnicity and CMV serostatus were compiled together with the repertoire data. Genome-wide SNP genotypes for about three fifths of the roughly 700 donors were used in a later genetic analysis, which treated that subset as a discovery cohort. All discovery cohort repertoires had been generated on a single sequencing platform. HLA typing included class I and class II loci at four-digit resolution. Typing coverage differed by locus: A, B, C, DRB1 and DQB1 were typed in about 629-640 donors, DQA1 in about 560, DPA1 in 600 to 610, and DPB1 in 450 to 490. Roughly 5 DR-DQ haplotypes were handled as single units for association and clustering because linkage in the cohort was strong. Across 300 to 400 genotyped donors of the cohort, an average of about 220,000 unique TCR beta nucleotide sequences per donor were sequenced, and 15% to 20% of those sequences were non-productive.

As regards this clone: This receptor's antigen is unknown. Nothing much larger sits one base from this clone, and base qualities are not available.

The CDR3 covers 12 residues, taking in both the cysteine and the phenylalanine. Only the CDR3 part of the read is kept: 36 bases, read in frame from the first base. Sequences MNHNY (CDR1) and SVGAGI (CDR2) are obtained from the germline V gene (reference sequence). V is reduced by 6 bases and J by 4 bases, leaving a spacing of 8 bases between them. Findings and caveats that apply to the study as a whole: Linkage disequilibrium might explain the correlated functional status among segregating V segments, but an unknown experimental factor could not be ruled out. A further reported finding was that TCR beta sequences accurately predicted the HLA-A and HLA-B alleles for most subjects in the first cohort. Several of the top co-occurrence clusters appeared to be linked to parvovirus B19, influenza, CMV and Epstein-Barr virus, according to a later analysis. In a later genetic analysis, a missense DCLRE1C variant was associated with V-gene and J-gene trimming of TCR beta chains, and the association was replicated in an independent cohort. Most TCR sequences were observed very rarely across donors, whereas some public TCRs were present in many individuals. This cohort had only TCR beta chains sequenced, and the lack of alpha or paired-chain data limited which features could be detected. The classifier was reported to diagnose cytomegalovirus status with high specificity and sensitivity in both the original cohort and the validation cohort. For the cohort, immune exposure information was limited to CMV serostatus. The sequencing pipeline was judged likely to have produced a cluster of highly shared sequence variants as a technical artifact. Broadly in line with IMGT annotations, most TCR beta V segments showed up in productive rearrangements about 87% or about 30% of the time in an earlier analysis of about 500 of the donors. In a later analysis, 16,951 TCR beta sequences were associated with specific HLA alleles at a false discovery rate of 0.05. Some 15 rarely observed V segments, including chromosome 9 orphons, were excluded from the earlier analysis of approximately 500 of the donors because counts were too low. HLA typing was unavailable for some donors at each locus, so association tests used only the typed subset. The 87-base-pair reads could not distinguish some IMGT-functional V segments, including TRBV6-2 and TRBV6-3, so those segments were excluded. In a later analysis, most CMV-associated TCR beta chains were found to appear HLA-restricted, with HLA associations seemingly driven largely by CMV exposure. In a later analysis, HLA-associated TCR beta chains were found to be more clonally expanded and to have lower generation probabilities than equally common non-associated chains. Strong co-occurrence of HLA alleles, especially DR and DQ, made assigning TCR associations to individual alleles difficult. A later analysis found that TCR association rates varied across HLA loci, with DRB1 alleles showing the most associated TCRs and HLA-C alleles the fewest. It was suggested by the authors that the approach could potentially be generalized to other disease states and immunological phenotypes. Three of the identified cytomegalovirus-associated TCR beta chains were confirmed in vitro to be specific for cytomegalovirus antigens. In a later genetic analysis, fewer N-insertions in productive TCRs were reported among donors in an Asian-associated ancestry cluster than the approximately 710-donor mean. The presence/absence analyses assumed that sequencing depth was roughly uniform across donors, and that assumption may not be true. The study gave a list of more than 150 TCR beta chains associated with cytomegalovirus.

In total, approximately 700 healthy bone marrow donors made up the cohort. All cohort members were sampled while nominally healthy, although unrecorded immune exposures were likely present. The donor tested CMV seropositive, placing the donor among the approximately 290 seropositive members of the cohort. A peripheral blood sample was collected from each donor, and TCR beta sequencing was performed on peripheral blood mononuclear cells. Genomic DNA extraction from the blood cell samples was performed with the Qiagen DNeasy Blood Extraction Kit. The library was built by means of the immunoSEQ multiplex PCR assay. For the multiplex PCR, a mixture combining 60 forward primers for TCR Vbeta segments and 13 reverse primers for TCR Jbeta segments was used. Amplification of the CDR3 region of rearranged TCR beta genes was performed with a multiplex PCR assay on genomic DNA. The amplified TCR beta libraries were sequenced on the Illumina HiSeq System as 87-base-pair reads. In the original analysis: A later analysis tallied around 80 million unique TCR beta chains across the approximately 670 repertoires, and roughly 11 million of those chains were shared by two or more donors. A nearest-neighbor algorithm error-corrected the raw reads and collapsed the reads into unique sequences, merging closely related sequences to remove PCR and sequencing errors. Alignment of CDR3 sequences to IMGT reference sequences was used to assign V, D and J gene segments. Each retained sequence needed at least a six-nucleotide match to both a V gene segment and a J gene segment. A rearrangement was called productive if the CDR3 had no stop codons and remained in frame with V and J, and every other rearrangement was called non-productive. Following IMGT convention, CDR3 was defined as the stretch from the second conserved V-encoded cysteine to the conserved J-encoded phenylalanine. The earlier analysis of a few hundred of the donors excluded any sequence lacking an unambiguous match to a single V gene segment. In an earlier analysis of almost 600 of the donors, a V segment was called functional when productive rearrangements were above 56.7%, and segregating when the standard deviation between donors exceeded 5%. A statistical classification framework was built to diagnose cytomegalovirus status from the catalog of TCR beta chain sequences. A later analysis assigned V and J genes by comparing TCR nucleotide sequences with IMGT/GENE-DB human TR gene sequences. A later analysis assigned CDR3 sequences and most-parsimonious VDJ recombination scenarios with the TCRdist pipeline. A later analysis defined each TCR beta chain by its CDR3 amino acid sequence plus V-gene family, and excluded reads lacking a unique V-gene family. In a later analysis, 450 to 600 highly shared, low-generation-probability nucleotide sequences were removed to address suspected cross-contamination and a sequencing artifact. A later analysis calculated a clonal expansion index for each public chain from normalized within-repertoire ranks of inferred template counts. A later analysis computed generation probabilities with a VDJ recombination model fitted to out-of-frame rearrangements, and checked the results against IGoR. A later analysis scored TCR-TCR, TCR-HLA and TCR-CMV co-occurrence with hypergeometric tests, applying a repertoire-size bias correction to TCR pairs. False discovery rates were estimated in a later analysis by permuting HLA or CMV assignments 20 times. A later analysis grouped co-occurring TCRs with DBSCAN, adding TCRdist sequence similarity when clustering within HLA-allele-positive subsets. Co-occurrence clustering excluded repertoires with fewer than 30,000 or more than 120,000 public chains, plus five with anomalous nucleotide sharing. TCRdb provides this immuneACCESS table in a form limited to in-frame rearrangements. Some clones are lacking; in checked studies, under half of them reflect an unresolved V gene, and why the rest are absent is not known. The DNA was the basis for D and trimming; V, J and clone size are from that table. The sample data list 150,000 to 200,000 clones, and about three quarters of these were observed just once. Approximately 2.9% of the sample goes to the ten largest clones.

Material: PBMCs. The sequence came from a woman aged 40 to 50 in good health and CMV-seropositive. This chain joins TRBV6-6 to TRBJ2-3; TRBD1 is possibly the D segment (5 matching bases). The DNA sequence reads TGTGCCAGCAGCCCAGGGTCAGATACGCAGTATTTT. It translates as CASSPGSDTQYF.